Listed below are T cell receptor beta chains from one sample, sequenced in a study of blood T cell repertoires in COVID-19. Libraries were prepared by immunoSEQ multiplex PCR; TCRdb keeps only in-frame clonotypes and omits some of them. The repertoire consists of about 150,000 clones, with roughly 86% occurring once and the leading ten covering roughly 15%. The specimen sequenced was peripheral blood. The receptors were gathered from a human donor with acute or convalescent COVID-19. The donor label of this sample is uncertain. CDR3s include the opening cysteine and the closing phenylalanine or tryptophan. The order of the fields is CDR3 length, J gene, V gene, D gene, clone size, CDR3 protein, CDR3 DNA. A D gene is named only where the DNA matches it firmly. Size is omitted from some rows. Given values are once, few, many or a class for expanded clones.

length: 17
J: TRBJ1-2
V: TRBV5-1
D: -
size: -
CDR3: CARTAFVWGLKTYGYTF
DNA: TGCGCCAGAACAGCGTTCGTTTGGGGCCTTAAAACCTATGGCTACACCTTC

length: 15
J: TRBJ2-7
V: TRBV19
D: -
size: once
CDR3: CASSRKAEPPYEQYF
DNA: TGTGCCAGTAGTAGAAAAGCGGAGCCACCTTACGAGCAGTACTTC

length: 15
J: TRBJ1-2
V: TRBV6-5
D: TRBD1
size: -
CDR3: CASSSWTGGWYGYTF
DNA: TGTGCCAGCAGTTCTTGGACAGGGGGCTGGTATGGCTACACCTTC

length: 13
J: TRBJ2-7
V: TRBV2
D: -
size: -
CDR3: CASRPHPSYEQYF
DNA: TGTGCCAGCAGGCCACATCCTTCCTACGAGCAGTACTTC

length: 15
J: TRBJ2-5
V: TRBV4-3
D: TRBD2
size: -
CDR3: CASSHTSGVGETQYF
DNA: TGCGCCAGCAGCCACACAAGCGGGGTGGGGGAGACCCAGTACTTC

length: 13
J: TRBJ1-4
V: TRBV19
D: -
size: -
CDR3: CASSRQPNEKLFF
DNA: TGTGCCAGTAGTCGACAGCCCAATGAAAAACTGTTTTTT

length: 14
J: TRBJ1-2
V: TRBV6-5
D: TRBD1
size: -
CDR3: CASSRRDRPYGYTF
DNA: TGTGCCAGCAGTCGCCGGGACAGACCCTATGGCTACACCTTC

length: 16
J: TRBJ2-7
V: TRBV18
D: -
size: -
CDR3: CASSPRGGGAAYEQYF
DNA: TGTGCCAGCTCACCTCGAGGTGGGGGGGCGGCCTACGAGCAGTACTTC

length: 15
J: TRBJ1-1
V: TRBV4-2
D: TRBD1
size: -
CDR3: CASSQDRDRGTEAFF
DNA: TGTGCCAGCAGCCAAGATCGGGACAGGGGAACTGAAGCTTTCTTT

length: 15
J: TRBJ1-1
V: TRBV30
D: TRBD1
size: -
CDR3: CALTGPSFGNTEAFF
DNA: TGTGCCCTGACAGGGCCCAGCTTTGGGAACACTGAAGCTTTCTTT

length: 13
J: TRBJ2-3
V: TRBV5-8
D: -
size: -
CDR3: CASSLARVDTQYF
DNA: TGTGCCAGCAGCTTGGCCAGGGTGGATACGCAGTATTTT

length: 16
J: TRBJ2-3
V: TRBV30
D: TRBD2
size: -
CDR3: CAFLGSGGGITDTQYF
DNA: TGTGCCTTTCTGGGGAGTGGCGGGGGTATCACAGATACGCAGTATTTT

length: 16
J: TRBJ1-3
V: TRBV7-6
D: -
size: few
CDR3: CASSLKGRGSGNTIYF
DNA: TGTGCCAGCAGCTTAAAGGGTAGGGGCTCTGGAAACACCATATATTTT

length: 14
J: TRBJ1-6
V: TRBV3-1/TRBV3-2
D: -
size: -
CDR3: CASSLGAGNSPLHF
DNA: TGTGCCAGCAGCCTCGGCGCGGGTAATTCACCCCTCCACTTT

length: 12
J: TRBJ2-3
V: TRBV5-1
D: -
size: -
CDR3: CASSLETDTQYF
DNA: TGCGCCAGCAGCTTAGAGACAGATACGCAGTATTTT

length: 14
J: TRBJ2-5
V: TRBV4-3
D: -
size: -
CDR3: CASSHAPGDGRMDF
DNA: TGCGCCAGCAGCCACGCCCCAGGGGACGGCCGAATGGACTTC

length: 14
J: TRBJ2-7
V: TRBV7-2
D: -
size: -
CDR3: CASSTPGLSVEQYF
DNA: TGTGCCAGCAGCACCCCGGGACTGTCCGTCGAGCAGTACTTC

length: 13
J: TRBJ1-1
V: TRBV27
D: -
size: few
CDR3: CASSLTRNTEAFF
DNA: TGTGCCAGCAGTTTAACCAGAAACACTGAAGCTTTCTTT

length: 13
J: TRBJ1-1
V: TRBV2
D: -
size: -
CDR3: CASNLGGTTEAFF
DNA: TGTGCCAGCAATCTGGGGGGGACCACTGAAGCTTTCTTT

length: 14
J: TRBJ2-7
V: TRBV10-3
D: TRBD1
size: -
CDR3: CAIRGQGASYEQYF
DNA: TGTGCCATCAGGGGCCAGGGGGCCTCCTACGAGCAGTACTTC